The next 5 T cell receptor beta chains were all read from a single sample in a study of cytomegalovirus exposure and HLA in healthy donors. PCR used 60 Vbeta primers and 13 Jbeta primers. The method was immunoSEQ multiplex PCR; TCRdb's version includes in-frame clones alone and lacks a portion of them. The sample has 100,000 to 150,000 clones. Input material: PBMCs. Every receptor here comes from a man in his late teens or twenties in good health and CMV-seronegative.

V usage is TRBV6-5 and J usage is TRBJ1-4; a possible D gene is TRBD1 (6 bases). V lost 6 bases, J lost 5 bases, and 16 bases lay in between. Germline CDR1 is MNHEY and CDR2 is SVGAGI. The CDR3 runs 15 residues. The CDR3 DNA reads TGTGCCAGCAGGCCCGGGACACTAATAAATGAAAAACTGTTTTTT. As protein: CASRPGTLINEKLFF.

As to this clone: The same CDR3 is also encoded by other DNA sequences in this sample. The J gene is TRBJ1-2, the V gene TRBV28; possibly TRBD1 for D (6 bases). V lost 6 bases, J lost 5 bases, and 10 bases lay in between. This CDR3 contains 12 residues. Germline CDR1 is MDHEN and CDR2 is SYDVKM. The CDR3 DNA follows: TGTGCCAGCAGCCTACAGGGATATGGCTACACCTTC. It yields the protein CASSLQGYGYTF.

The chain employs TRBV30 and TRBJ2-3; 7 bases fit TRBD1. The CDR3 is 14 amino acids. Germline assignment: CDR1 GTSNPN and CDR2 SVGIG (reference sequence). Unmatched junction bases numbered 6, after V lost 0 bases and J lost 6 bases. CDR3 sequence: CAWSVRQGPDTQYF. The CDR3 DNA reads as TGTGCCTGGAGTGTAAGACAGGGACCCGATACGCAGTATTTT.

The chain joins TRBV5-1 to TRBJ1-2; D is undetermined. Trimming took 1 base from V and 2 from J, leaving 12 bases between them. The CDR3 extends over 15 amino acids. Germline loops: CDR1 SGHRS, CDR2 YFSETQ. CDR3 bases: TGCGCCAGCAGCTTGTATGGAGTTGAGAACTATGGCTACACCTTC. Translating gives CASSLYGVENYGYTF. Combining the CDR3 with reference TRBV5-1 and TRBJ1-2 gives the whole variable domain KAGVTQTPRYLIKTRGQQVTLSCSPISGHRSVSWYQQTPGQGLQFLFEYFSETQRNKGNFPGRFSGRQFSNSRSEMNVSTLELGDSALYLCASSLYGVENYGYTFGSGTRLTVV.

This chain links TRBV27 with TRBJ1-1, with 8 positions matching TRBD1. This CDR3 is 14 amino acids long. V lost 5 bases and J lost 5; bases outside the gene matches: 7. CDR1 and CDR2 from the germline V gene are MNHEY and SMNVEV (reference sequence). CDR3 in DNA: TGTGCCAGCAGTAACAGGGGGGGAGGGACTGAAGCTTTCTTT. Protein: CASSNRGGGTEAFF.